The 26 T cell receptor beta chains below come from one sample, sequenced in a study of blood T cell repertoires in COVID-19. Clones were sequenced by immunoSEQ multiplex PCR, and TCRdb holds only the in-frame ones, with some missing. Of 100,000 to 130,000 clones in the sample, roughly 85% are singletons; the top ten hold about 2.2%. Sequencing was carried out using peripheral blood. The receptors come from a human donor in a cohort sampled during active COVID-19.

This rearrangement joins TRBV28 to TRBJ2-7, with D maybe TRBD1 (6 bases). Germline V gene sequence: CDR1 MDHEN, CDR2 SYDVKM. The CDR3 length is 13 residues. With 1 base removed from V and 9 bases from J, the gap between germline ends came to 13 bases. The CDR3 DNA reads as TGTGCCAGCAGTTTATACAGGGTCTTAAGGCAGTACTTC. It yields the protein CASSLYRVLRQYF.

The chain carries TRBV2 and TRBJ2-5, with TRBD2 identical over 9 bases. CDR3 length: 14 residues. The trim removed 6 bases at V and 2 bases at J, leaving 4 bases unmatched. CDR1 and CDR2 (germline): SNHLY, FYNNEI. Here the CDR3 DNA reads TGTGCCAGCAGCGGACTAGCGCGGCAAGAGACCCAGTACTTC. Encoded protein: CASSGLARQETQYF.

CDR3 amino acids: CASSLLEGAYQETQYF. In DNA, the CDR3 is TGTGCCAGCAGCTTGCTTGAAGGGGCGTACCAAGAGACCCAGTACTTC. This rearrangement joins TRBV5-4 to TRBJ2-5, with TRBD1 as a possible D gene (5 bases). The CDR3 contains 16 residues. Germline V gives CDR1 SGHNT, CDR2 YYREEE (reference sequence). Trimming removed 1 base at V and 0 bases at J, with 13 bases between.

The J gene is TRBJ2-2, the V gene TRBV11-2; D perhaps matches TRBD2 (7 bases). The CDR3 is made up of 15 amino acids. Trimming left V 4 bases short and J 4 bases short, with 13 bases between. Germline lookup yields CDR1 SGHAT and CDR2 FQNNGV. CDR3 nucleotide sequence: TGTGCCAGCAGCTCCATGGGGGGGCCCACCGGGGAGCTGTTTTTT. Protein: CASSSMGGPTGELFF. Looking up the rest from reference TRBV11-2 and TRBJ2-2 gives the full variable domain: EAGVAQSPRYKIIEKRQSVAFWCNPISGHATLYWYQQILGQGPKLLIQFQNNGVVDDSQLPKDRFSAERLKGVDSTLKIQPAKLEDSAVYLCASSSMGGPTGELFFGEGSRLTVL.

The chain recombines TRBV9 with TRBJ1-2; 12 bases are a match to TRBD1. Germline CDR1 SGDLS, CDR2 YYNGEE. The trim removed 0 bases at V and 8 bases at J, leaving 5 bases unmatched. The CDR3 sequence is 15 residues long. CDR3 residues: CASSVVGQGASGYTF. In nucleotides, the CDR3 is TGTGCCAGCAGCGTAGTGGGACAGGGGGCGTCAGGCTACACCTTC.

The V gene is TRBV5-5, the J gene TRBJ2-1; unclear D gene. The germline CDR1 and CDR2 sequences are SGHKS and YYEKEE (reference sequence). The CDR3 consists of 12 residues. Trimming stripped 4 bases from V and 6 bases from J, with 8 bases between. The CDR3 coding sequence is TGTGCCAGCAGCAAACCTAGCAATGAGCAGTTCTTC. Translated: CASSKPSNEQFF.

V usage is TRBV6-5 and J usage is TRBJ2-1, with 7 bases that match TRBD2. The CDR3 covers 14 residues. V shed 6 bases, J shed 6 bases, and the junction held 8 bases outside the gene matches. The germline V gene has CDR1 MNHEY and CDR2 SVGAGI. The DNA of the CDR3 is TGTGCCAGCAGCGCCACTAGCGAACCCAATGAGCAGTTCTTC. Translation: CASSATSEPNEQFF.

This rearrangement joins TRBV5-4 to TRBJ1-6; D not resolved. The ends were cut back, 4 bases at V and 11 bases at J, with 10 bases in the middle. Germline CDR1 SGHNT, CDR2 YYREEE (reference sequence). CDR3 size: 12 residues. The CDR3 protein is CASSAREAPLHF. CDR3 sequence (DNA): TGTGCCAGCAGCGCCCGAGAAGCACCCCTCCACTTT.

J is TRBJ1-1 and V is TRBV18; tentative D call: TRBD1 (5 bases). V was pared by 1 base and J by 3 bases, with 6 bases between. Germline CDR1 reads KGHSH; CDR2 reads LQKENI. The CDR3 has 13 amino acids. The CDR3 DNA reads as TGTGCCAGCTCACCACAAGGGGACACTGAAGCTTTCTTT. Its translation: CASSPQGDTEAFF.

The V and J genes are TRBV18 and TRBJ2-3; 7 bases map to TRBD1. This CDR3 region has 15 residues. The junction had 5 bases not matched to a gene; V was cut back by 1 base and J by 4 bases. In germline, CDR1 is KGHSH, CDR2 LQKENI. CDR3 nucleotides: TGTGCCAGCTCACCACGGGACAGTCGTTCAGATACGCAGTATTTT. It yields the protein CASSPRDSRSDTQYF.

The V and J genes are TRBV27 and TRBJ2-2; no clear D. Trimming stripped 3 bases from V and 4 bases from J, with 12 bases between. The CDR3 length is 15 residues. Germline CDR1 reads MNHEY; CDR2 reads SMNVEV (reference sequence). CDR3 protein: CASSLVRSLTGELFF. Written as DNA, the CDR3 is TGTGCCAGCAGTTTGGTCAGATCTCTCACCGGGGAGCTGTTTTTT.

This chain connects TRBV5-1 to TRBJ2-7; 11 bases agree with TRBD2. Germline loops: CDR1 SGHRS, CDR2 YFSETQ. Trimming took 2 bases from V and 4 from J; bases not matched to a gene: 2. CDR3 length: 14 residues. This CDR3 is CASSFGTSGYEQYF. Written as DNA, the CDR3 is TGCGCCAGCAGCTTCGGGACTAGCGGTTACGAGCAGTACTTC.

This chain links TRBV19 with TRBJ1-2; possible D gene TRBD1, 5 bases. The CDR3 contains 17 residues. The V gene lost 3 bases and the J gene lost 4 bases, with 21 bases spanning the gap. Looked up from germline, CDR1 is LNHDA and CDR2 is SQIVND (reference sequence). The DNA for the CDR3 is TGTGCCAGTAGTATCACGTCAGTAGGGGCCGGCCCCTATGGCTACACCTTC. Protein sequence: CASSITSVGAGPYGYTF.

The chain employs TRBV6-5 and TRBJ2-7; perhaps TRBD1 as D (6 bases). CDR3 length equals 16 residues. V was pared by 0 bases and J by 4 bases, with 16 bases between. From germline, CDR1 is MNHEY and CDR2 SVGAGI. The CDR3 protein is CASSYSVAGATYEQYF. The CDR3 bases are TGTGCCAGCAGTTACTCAGTCGCAGGGGCGACGTACGAGCAGTACTTC.

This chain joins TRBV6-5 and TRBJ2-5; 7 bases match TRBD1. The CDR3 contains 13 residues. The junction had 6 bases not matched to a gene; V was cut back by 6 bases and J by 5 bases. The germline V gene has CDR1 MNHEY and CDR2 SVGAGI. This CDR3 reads CASSRDRDETQYF. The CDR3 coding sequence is TGTGCCAGCAGCCGAGACAGGGACGAGACCCAGTACTTC.

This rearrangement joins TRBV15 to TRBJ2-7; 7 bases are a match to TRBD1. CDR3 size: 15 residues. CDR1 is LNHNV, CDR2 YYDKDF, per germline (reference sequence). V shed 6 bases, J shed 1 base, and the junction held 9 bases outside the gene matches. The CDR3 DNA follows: TGTGCCACCAGTTCGGGAAAGGGGGCTTCCTACGAGCAGTACTTC. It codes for CATSSGKGASYEQYF. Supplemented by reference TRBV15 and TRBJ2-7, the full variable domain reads DAMVIQNPRYQVTQFGKPVTLSCSQTLNHNVMYWYQQKSSQAPKLLFHYYDKDFNNEADTPDNFQSRRPNTSFCFLDIRSPGLGDTAMYLCATSSGKGASYEQYFGPGTRLTVT.

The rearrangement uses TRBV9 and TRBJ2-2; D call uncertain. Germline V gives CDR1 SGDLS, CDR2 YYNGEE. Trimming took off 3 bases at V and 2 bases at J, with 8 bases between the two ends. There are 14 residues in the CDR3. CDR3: CASSAGANTGELFF. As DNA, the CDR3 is TGTGCCAGCAGCGCCGGAGCTAACACCGGGGAGCTGTTTTTT.

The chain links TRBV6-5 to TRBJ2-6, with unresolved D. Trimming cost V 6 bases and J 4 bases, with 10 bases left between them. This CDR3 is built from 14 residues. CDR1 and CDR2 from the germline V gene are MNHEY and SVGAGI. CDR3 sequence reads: CASRWQSGANVLTF. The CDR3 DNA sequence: TGTGCCAGCAGGTGGCAGTCAGGGGCCAACGTCCTGACTTTC.

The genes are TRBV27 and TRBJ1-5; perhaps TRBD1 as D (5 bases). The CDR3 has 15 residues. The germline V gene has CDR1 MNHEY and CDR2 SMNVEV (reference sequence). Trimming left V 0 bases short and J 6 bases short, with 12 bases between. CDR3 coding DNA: TGTGCCAGCAGTTTATCGTCAGGGTCGGGTCAGCCCCAGCATTTT. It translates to CASSLSSGSGQPQHF.

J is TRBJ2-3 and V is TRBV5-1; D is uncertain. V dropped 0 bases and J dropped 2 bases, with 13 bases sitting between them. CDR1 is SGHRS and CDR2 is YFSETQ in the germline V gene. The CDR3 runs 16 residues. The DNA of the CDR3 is TGCGCCAGCAGCTTGGGTAGTGCCCAGGACACAGATACGCAGTATTTT. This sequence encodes CASSLGSAQDTDTQYF.

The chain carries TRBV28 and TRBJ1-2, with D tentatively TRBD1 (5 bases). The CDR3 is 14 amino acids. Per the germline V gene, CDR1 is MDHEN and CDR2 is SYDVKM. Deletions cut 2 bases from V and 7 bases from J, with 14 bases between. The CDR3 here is CASSLGGFTVGYTF. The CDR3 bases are TGTGCCAGCAGTTTAGGGGGGTTCACAGTTGGCTACACCTTC.

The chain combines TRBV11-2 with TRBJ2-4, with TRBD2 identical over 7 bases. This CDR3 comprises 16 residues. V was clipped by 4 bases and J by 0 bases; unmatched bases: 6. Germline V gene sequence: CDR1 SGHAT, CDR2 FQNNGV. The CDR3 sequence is CASSSRGGPAKNIQYF. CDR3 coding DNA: TGTGCCAGCAGCTCGCGCGGGGGACCAGCCAAAAACATTCAGTACTTC.

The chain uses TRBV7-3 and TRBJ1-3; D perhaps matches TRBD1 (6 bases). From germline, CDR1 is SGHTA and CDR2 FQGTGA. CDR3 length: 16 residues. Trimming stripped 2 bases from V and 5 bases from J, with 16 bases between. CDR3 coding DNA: TGTGCCAGCAGCTTAGGGAGTACCGGGACACGAAACACCATATATTTT. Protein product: CASSLGSTGTRNTIYF.

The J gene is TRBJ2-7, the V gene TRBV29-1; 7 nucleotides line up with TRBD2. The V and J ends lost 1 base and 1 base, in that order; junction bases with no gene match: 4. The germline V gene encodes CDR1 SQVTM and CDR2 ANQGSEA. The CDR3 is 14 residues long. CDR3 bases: TGCAGCGTTGAAGGCGGGGGTGGATCCTACGAGCAGTACTTC. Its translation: CSVEGGGGSYEQYF.

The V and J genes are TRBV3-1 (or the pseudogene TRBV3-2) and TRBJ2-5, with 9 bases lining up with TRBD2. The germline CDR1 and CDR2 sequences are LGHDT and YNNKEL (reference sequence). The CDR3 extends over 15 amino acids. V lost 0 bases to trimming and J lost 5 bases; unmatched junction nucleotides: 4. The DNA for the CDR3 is TGTGCCAGCAGCCAAGATAGGGGACTAGCTGAGACCCAGTACTTC. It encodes CASSQDRGLAETQYF.

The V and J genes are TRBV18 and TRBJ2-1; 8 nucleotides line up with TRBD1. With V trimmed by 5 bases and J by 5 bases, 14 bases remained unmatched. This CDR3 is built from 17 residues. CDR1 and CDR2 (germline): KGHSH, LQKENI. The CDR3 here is CASSELITGGKNNEQFF. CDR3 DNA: TGTGCCAGCTCAGAGCTCATAACAGGGGGTAAAAACAATGAGCAGTTCTTC.